This T cell receptor (beta chain) was sequenced for a study of cytomegalovirus exposure and HLA in healthy donors. Researchers ran the PCR with 60 Vbeta and 13 Jbeta primers. The table came from immunoSEQ multiplex PCR; TCRdb's copy has only in-frame clones and leaves some out. The data contain fewer than 90,000 clones, around four fifths of them singletons. Comment on this clone: Antigen: not known.

Study-level results: The productive fraction for most TCR beta V segments was about 90% or about 30% in an earlier analysis.

With V trimmed by 5 bases and J by 3 bases, 6 bases remained unmatched. The CDR3 sequence is 14 residues long. Germline V gives CDR1 GTSNPN, CDR2 SVGIG (reference sequence). The specimen was PBMCs. The receptor was isolated from a man aged 25-45 years in good health and CMV-seropositive. This rearrangement joins TRBV30 to TRBJ2-3; 9 nucleotides match TRBD1. CDR3 DNA: TGTGCCTGGGTGGGACAGGGAGGGACAGATACGCAGTATTTT. This gives the protein CAWVGQGGTDTQYF.